This T cell receptor (beta chain) was recovered during a study of T cell changes during pregnancy in multiple sclerosis. The assay was immunoSEQ multiplex PCR, and TCRdb's table has in-frame clones only and misses some. The table shows approximately 100,000 clones, with over 85% occurring only once. V shed 0 bases and J 6 bases; nucleotides not matched to a gene: 0. Germline V CDR1 and CDR2: SGDLS, YYNGEE. CDR3 length: 14 residues. The chain employs TRBV9 and TRBJ2-1; 10 bases are a match to TRBD2. The receptor comes from a female donor with multiple sclerosis, enrolled in a pregnancy study. Sequences were derived from peripheral blood, sampled in the second trimester of pregnancy. CDR3 amino acids: CASSVVAGGNEQFF. The DNA of the CDR3 is TGTGCCAGCAGCGTAGTAGCGGGAGGCAATGAGCAGTTCTTC.